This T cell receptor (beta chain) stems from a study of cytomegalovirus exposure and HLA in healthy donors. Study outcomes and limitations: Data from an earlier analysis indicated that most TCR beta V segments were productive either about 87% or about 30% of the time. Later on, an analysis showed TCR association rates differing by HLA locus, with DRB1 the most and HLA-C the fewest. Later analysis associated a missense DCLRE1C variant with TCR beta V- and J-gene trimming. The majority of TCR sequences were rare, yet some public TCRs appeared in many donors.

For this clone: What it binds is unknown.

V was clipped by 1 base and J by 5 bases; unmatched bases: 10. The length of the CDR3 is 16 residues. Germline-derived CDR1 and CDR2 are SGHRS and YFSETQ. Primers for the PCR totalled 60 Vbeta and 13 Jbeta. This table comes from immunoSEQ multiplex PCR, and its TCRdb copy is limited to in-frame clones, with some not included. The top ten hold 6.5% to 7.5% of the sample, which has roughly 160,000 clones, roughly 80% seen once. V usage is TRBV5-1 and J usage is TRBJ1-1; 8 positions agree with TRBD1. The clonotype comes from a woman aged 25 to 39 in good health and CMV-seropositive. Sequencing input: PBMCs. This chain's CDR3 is CASSLQGQGAGTEAFF. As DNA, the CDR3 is TGCGCCAGCAGCTTGCAGGGTCAGGGGGCTGGTACTGAAGCTTTCTTT.